The 20 T cell receptor beta chains in this list originate from one sample, sequenced in a study of T cells after yellow fever vaccination. TCRdb recomputed calls from the 5' RACE reads with MiXCR, one row per CDR3 protein. Of more than 250,000 distinct CDR3 sequences in the sample, about 6.6% were seen once. The material was PBMCs, obtained approximately 40 days after the first yellow fever vaccination. These receptors were collected from a man younger than 35 who received the YFV17D yellow fever vaccine.

This clonotype was recorded at least ten times. The V gene is TRBV2, the J gene TRBJ2-5; TRBD2 matches 8 bases. The V gene's germline CDR1 is SNHLY and CDR2 FYNNEI. CDR3 length equals 14 residues. The trim removed 4 bases at V and 7 bases at J, leaving 8 bases unmatched. The CDR3 nucleotides are TGTGCCAGCAGTGGGGCAGCAGCGGGGGTGACCCAGTACTTC. It is translated as CASSGAAAGVTQYF.

This clonotype was seen ten or more times. The J gene is TRBJ2-5, the V gene TRBV10-3; D may be TRBD1 (6 bases). Germline CDR1 reads ENHRY; CDR2 reads SYGVKD. CDR3 length: 14 amino acids. The V end lost 3 bases, the J end lost 4 bases, and 12 bases lay between the germline ends. CDR3 coding DNA: TGTGCCATCAGTGAATCGGGACACACAGAGACCCAGTACTTC. This translates into CAISESGHTETQYF.

The V and J genes are TRBV5-1 and TRBJ2-7; D is tentatively TRBD1 or TRBD2 (5 bases each). Germline V lookup: CDR1 SGHRS, CDR2 YFSETQ. This CDR3 region has 13 residues. The ends were cut back, 3 bases at V and 0 bases at J, with 7 bases in the middle. CDR3 sequence reads: CASSWDGSYEQYF. The CDR3 DNA reads TGCGCCAGCAGCTGGGACGGCTCCTACGAGCAGTACTTC.

The V gene is TRBV13, the J gene TRBJ2-1, with a possible D match to TRBD2 (6 bases). CDR1 is PRHDT, CDR2 FYEKMQ, per germline (reference sequence). Trimming took 5 bases from V and 10 from J, leaving 15 bases between them. The length of the CDR3 is 13 residues. DNA of the CDR3: TGTGCCAGCAGCCCGCGGGACTTTGACGAGCAGTTCTTC. It is translated as CASSPRDFDEQFF.

This clonotype was seen a few times. J is TRBJ1-2 and V is TRBV3-1; D gene uncertain. The V and J ends lost 2 bases and 2 bases respectively, with 9 bases between them. This CDR3 is built from 14 residues. Looked up from germline, CDR1 is LGHDT and CDR2 is YNNKEL (reference sequence). The CDR3 region has the DNA TGTGCCAGCAGCCAACTAGGTAGAAACTATGGCTACACCTTC. Translation: CASSQLGRNYGYTF.

V and J are TRBV20-1 and TRBJ2-3; D tentatively reads TRBD1 or TRBD2 (6 bases each). This CDR3 is built from 14 residues. V lost 6 bases and J lost 6, with 19 bases in between. In germline, CDR1 is DFQATT, CDR2 SNEGSKA (reference sequence). The CDR3 region is CSARRDKWPDTQYF. The CDR3 region has the DNA TGCAGTGCGCGGAGGGACAAGTGGCCCGATACGCAGTATTTT.

This clonotype was counted many times. The CDR3 region is CSARNRVRFEETQYF. DNA for the CDR3: TGCAGTGCTAGGAACAGAGTAAGATTTGAAGAGACCCAGTACTTC. V gene TRBV20-1 combines with J gene TRBJ2-5; no clear D. The germline V and J ends were trimmed by 3 bases and 3 bases, with 17 bases remaining between them. The CDR3 is made up of 15 amino acids. Per the germline V gene, CDR1 is DFQATT and CDR2 is SNEGSKA (reference sequence).

This clonotype was seen at least ten times. This chain joins TRBV5-1 and TRBJ2-2, with a possible D match to TRBD2 (6 bases). This CDR3 spans 13 amino acids. V was cut by 6 bases and J by 3 bases, with 9 bases left in between. CDR1 is SGHRS, CDR2 YFSETQ, per germline. The CDR3 sequence is CASIPGDTGELFF. DNA of the CDR3: TGCGCCAGCATCCCGGGGGACACCGGGGAGCTGTTTTTT.

Comments on this clonotype: A much larger clone lies a single base off, so this may be a read error. V is TRBV12-3 or TRBV12-4 and J is TRBJ2-3, with D unclear. The CDR3 consists of 11 residues. V was trimmed by 7 bases and J by 6 bases, leaving 8 bases between them. The CDR3 DNA reads TGTGCCAGCACCTTGGGGGATACGCAGTATTTT. Its translation: CASTLGDTQYF.

The rearrangement links TRBV4-1 to TRBJ2-3, with 7 bases aligning to TRBD2. The CDR3 covers 14 residues. The V gene's germline CDR1 is MGHRA and CDR2 YSYEKL. Trimming at V came to 4 bases and at J to 4 bases, leaving 5 bases not matched to a gene. This chain's CDR3 is CASSPSGSADTQYF. Written as DNA, the CDR3 is TGCGCCAGCAGCCCTAGCGGAAGCGCAGATACGCAGTATTTT.

The sample holds many counts of this clonotype. The chain combines TRBV27 with TRBJ2-3; D might be TRBD2 (6 bases). The CDR3 is 15 amino acids. The germline CDR1 and CDR2 sequences are MNHEY and SMNVEV (reference sequence). Trimming took off 7 bases at V and 9 bases at J, with 23 bases between the two ends. CDR3 coding DNA: TGTGCCAGCACCCGGGACGGGGGACCTGACAGAACGCAGTATTTT. It encodes CASTRDGGPDRTQYF.

This clonotype was counted a few times. The chain has TRBV4-3 and TRBJ1-1, with 7 bases fitting TRBD1. The germline V gene encodes CDR1 LGHNA and CDR2 YSLEER. The length of the CDR3 is 11 residues. Trimming cost V 7 bases and J 6 bases; bases outside gene matches: 2. The CDR3 reads CASIQGPEAFF. CDR3 bases: TGCGCCAGCATACAGGGGCCTGAAGCTTTCTTT.

The genes are TRBV6-1 and TRBJ2-3; 9 bases are a match to TRBD2. Trimming took 6 bases from V and 4 from J; bases not matched to a gene: 8. Germline V gene data show CDR1 as MNHNS and CDR2 as SASEGT. The CDR3 is 15 residues long. DNA of the CDR3: TGTGCCAGCAGGCCCCAAGCGGGGGGTTCAGATACGCAGTATTTT. Translating it yields CASRPQAGGSDTQYF.

This chain links TRBV18 with TRBJ2-3; D call uncertain. The germline gives CDR1 KGHSH, CDR2 LQKENI. CDR3 size: 14 residues. Between the trimmed V and J ends, which lost 2 bases and 5 bases, there was a span of 11 bases. CDR3 loop: CASSPAQYVDTQYF. CDR3 sequence (DNA): TGTGCCAGCTCACCAGCACAGTATGTAGATACGCAGTATTTT. The full variable domain, in which reference TRBV18 and TRBJ2-3 provide the parts outside the CDR3, is NAGVMQNPRHLVRRRGQEARLRCSPMKGHSHVYWYRQLPEEGLKFMVYLQKENIIDESGMPKERFSAEFPKEGPSILRIQQVVRGDSAAYFCASSPAQYVDTQYFGPGTRLTVL.

This clonotype was counted a few times. The chain links TRBV4-1 to TRBJ1-4; no clear D. Germline values: CDR1 MGHRA, CDR2 YSYEKL. The CDR3 runs to 13 residues. V shed 4 bases and J shed 8 bases, with 11 bases lying between them. In DNA, the CDR3 is TGCGCCAGCAGCCCCGAGGGATCGGAAAAACTGTTTTTT. This translates into CASSPEGSEKLFF.

This clonotype was picked up one time. This chain uses TRBV7-2 with TRBJ1-2; 8 bases match TRBD1. V was clipped by 5 bases and J by 5 bases; unmatched bases: 10. Germline-derived CDR1 and CDR2 are SGHTA and FQGNSA. This CDR3 contains 15 residues. The CDR3 sequence is CASSPEAGGVYGYTF. CDR3 in DNA: TGTGCCAGCAGCCCAGAGGCAGGGGGCGTATATGGCTACACCTTC.

This clonotype appeared a few times. This chain uses TRBV2 with TRBJ1-5; TRBD1 matches at 8 bases. The CDR3 is made up of 13 amino acids. V lost 6 bases, J lost 9 bases, and 7 bases stayed unmatched. The germline V gene has CDR1 SNHLY and CDR2 FYNNEI. CDR3 DNA sequence: TGTGCCAGCAGCGACAGGGGATTTTGGCCCCAGCATTTT. Translating it yields CASSDRGFWPQHF.

The V call is TRBV29-1, the J call TRBJ2-2; TRBD2 matches 7 bases. V was clipped by 0 bases and J by 7 bases; unmatched bases: 17. The CDR3 has 18 amino acids. CDR1 is SQVTM, CDR2 ANQGSEA, per germline. DNA of the CDR3: TGCAGCGTTGAAGACCCCGAGGTAGCGGGCGGGCTAAACGGGGAGCTGTTTTTT. Encoded protein: CSVEDPEVAGGLNGELFF.

This clonotype was counted at least ten times. The chain is built from TRBV7-2 and TRBJ2-5, with TRBD1 matching over 8 bases. V shed 7 bases, J shed 4 bases, and the junction held 2 bases outside the gene matches. CDR1 and CDR2 from the germline V gene are SGHTA and FQGNSA. CDR3 size: 12 residues. The CDR3 protein is CASTTGGETQYF. DNA of the CDR3: TGTGCCAGCACCACAGGGGGAGAGACCCAGTACTTC.

V is TRBV29-1 and J is TRBJ1-1; D perhaps matches TRBD1 (6 bases). The CDR3 has 11 amino acids. The germline V gene has CDR1 SQVTM and CDR2 ANQGSEA. V was clipped by 4 bases and J by 10 bases, with 13 bases between them. CDR3 residues: CSVGTATRAFF. CDR3 sequence (DNA): TGCAGCGTTGGGACAGCCACCAGAGCTTTCTTT.